This TCR beta chain was recorded in a study of T cells in Graves' hyperthyroidism and ophthalmopathy. Looking at the study overall: Initial diagnosis, before any treatment, was when peripheral blood was collected. Regarding the study as a whole: In the blood, most expanded thyroid clonotypes above 0.001 appeared as well.

In germline, CDR1 is MNHEY, CDR2 SVGEGT. This CDR3 contains 15 residues. The V and J ends lost 3 bases and 4 bases respectively, with 12 bases between them. As concerns this clonotype: Its target is unknown.

RNA transcripts were the template for amplifying TCR beta CDR3 regions. Carried out on the TCR CDR3, a first-round RT-PCR used the HTBI primer set. TCRdb reprocessed the multiplex PCR reads via MiXCR and lists one record per CDR3 protein. The data show 500,000 to 650,000 distinct CDR3 sequences, around 20% seen once. Disease lasting under 3 months, a NOSPECS grade of at least 4, and a Clinical Activity Score of at least 3 were features of the ophthalmopathy patients. Patients showing uncontrolled infection, other autoimmune disease, pregnancy or lactation were ineligible. The chain is built from TRBV6-2 or TRBV6-3 and TRBJ2-2; unclear D gene. The receptor was derived from a man aged 35-49 years with Graves' ophthalmopathy. Sequenced material: blood. The CDR3 sequence is CASSYSLRRTGELFF. The CDR3 nucleotides read TGTGCCAGCAGTTATTCACTCCGGCGCACCGGGGAGCTGTTTTTT.